Below are 30 T cell receptor beta chains sequenced from a single sample in a study of shared clonotypes between healthy human individuals. Sequencing was performed with immunoSEQ multiplex PCR; in TCRdb, only in-frame clones are kept and a portion is missing. The table lists approximately 350,000 clones, under 80% of them singletons. Sequences were obtained from memory CD4+ T cells sorted from blood. Described subset: CD45RA-negative fraction. Receptors were obtained from a man under 40 in good health.

This clone was seen only a few times. This chain links TRBV18 with TRBJ2-2, with no clear D. There are 16 residues in the CDR3. Germline values: CDR1 KGHSH, CDR2 LQKENI. The V end lost 3 bases, the J end lost 1 base, and 12 bases lay between the germline ends. CDR3: CASSPETILNTGELFF. DNA for the CDR3: TGTGCCAGCTCACCCGAAACAATTCTGAACACCGGGGAGCTGTTTTTT.

The chain combines TRBV10-3 with TRBJ1-2; no clear D. The germline gives CDR1 ENHRY, CDR2 SYGVKD. Trimming shortened V by 6 bases and J by 4 bases, and 21 bases separated the two germline ends. The CDR3 length is 16 residues. The CDR3 region has the DNA TGTGCCATCAGCTACCAACCTCGGGATTTAGCCTATGGCTACACCTTC. Its translation: CAISYQPRDLAYGYTF.

This clone was seen more than once but under ten times. The V and J genes are TRBV11-2 and TRBJ1-1; D remains ambiguous. This CDR3 is 15 amino acids long. Trimming left V 4 bases short and J 3 bases short, with 15 bases between. Germline V lookup: CDR1 SGHAT, CDR2 FQNNGV. The CDR3 DNA follows: TGTGCCAGCAGCTCCTACGGGAGGAGGGACACTGAAGCTTTCTTT. It encodes CASSSYGRRDTEAFF.

Only a few counts were recorded for this clone. This chain links TRBV28 with TRBJ2-7; possibly TRBD2 for D (6 bases). Germline V gene data show CDR1 as MDHEN and CDR2 as SYDVKM. This CDR3 spans 15 amino acids. V shed 5 bases and J shed 0 bases, with 14 bases lying between them. In nucleotides, the CDR3 is TGTGCCAGCAGTCTCCCCGCGGGGACCTCCTACGAGCAGTACTTC. This encodes CASSLPAGTSYEQYF.

The rearrangement uses TRBV19 and TRBJ1-5; 7 nucleotides agree with TRBD1. With 3 bases clipped from V and 4 bases from J, the junction kept 15 bases outside the gene matches. The CDR3 contains 18 residues. Germline CDR1 is LNHDA and CDR2 is SQIVND (reference sequence). The CDR3 region is CASSIPWTGFSGNQPQHF. DNA of the CDR3: TGTGCCAGTAGTATCCCGTGGACAGGTTTCTCGGGGAATCAGCCCCAGCATTTT.

V and J are TRBV5-1 and TRBJ1-1; D remains ambiguous. V was cut by 0 bases and J by 2 bases, with 5 bases left in between. The CDR3 is 13 residues long. Germline V lookup: CDR1 SGHRS, CDR2 YFSETQ. The CDR3 sequence is CASSLDANTEAFF. The CDR3 DNA follows: TGCGCCAGCAGCTTGGACGCCAACACTGAAGCTTTCTTT. The full variable domain, rest sourced from reference TRBV5-1 and TRBJ1-1, is KAGVTQTPRYLIKTRGQQVTLSCSPISGHRSVSWYQQTPGQGLQFLFEYFSETQRNKGNFPGRFSGRQFSNSRSEMNVSTLELGDSALYLCASSLDANTEAFFGQGTRLTVV.

The gene calls are TRBV18 and TRBJ2-7; possible D gene TRBD1, 6 bases. The CDR3 contains 16 residues. CDR1 is KGHSH and CDR2 is LQKENI in the germline V gene. The V gene lost 6 bases and the J gene lost 2 bases, with 20 bases spanning the gap. In nucleotides, the CDR3 is TGTGCCAGCTCTCCTAGACAGGTACCTACACCCTACGAGCAGTACTTC. It encodes CASSPRQVPTPYEQYF. Supplemented by reference TRBV18 and TRBJ2-7, the full variable domain reads NAGVMQNPRHLVRRRGQEARLRCSPMKGHSHVYWYRQLPEEGLKFMVYLQKENIIDESGMPKERFSAEFPKEGPSILRIQQVVRGDSAAYFCASSPRQVPTPYEQYFGPGTRLTVT.

The rearrangement joins TRBV5-1 to TRBJ2-2; 9 bases match TRBD2. V lost 4 bases and J lost 6; bases outside the gene matches: 7. The CDR3 is 15 residues long. Per germline, CDR1 SGHRS and CDR2 YFSETQ. The CDR3 region has the DNA TGCGCCAGCAGCGATATTAGCGGGAGCCCCGGGGAGCTGTTTTTT. Translated: CASSDISGSPGELFF.

This clone was counted only a few times. The V call is TRBV10-1, the J call TRBJ2-5; no firm D call. This CDR3 spans 12 amino acids. The germline CDR1 and CDR2 sequences are WNHNN and SYGVQD (reference sequence). V was clipped by 0 bases and J by 5 bases, with 4 bases between them. This CDR3 is CASSESGETQYF. In DNA form, the CDR3 reads TGCGCCAGCAGTGAGTCCGGCGAGACCCAGTACTTC.

This clone was seen a handful of times. The identical CDR3 is also encoded by other nucleotide sequences in the sample. The rearrangement links TRBV11-2 to TRBJ2-1, with 9 bases matching TRBD2. The germline V gene encodes CDR1 SGHAT and CDR2 FQNNGV. There are 16 residues in the CDR3. Trimming cost V 1 base and J 2 bases; bases outside gene matches: 3. The CDR3 is CASSLGAGGPYNEQFF. The CDR3 region has the DNA TGTGCCAGCAGCTTAGGAGCGGGAGGACCCTACAATGAGCAGTTCTTC.

The gene calls are TRBV19 and TRBJ1-1, with 11 bases identical to TRBD1. This CDR3 region has 15 residues. The V segment lost 7 bases and the J segment 1 base; nucleotides outside the gene matches: 5. Looked up from germline, CDR1 is LNHDA and CDR2 is SQIVND (reference sequence). CDR3 nucleotide sequence: TGTGCCAGTACGAGGGACAGGGGGGGGAACACTGAAGCTTTCTTT. Encoded protein: CASTRDRGGNTEAFF.

In the case of this clone: One junction end does not reproduce the germline sequence, and a read error may be involved. The chain recombines TRBV7-8 with TRBJ2-7; D is possibly TRBD2 (6 bases). Per germline, CDR1 SGHVS and CDR2 FQNEAQ. The CDR3 covers 13 residues. CDR3 nucleotides: TGTGCCAGCAGCTTAATAGTAGAAGGAGGGTGGGATTTC. This encodes CASSLIVEGGWDF.

V usage is TRBV7-6 and J usage is TRBJ2-1; tentatively, D is TRBD2 (6 bases). V lost 3 bases and J lost 3, with 6 bases in between. Germline lookup yields CDR1 SGHVS and CDR2 FNYEAQ. The CDR3 runs to 13 residues. DNA of the CDR3: TGTGCCAGCAGCTTGGGACTCTACAATGAGCAGTTCTTC. Translation gives CASSLGLYNEQFF.

CDR3 sequence: CASSVDLGETQYF. The CDR3 region has the DNA TGTGCCAGCAGCGTAGACTTGGGAGAGACCCAGTACTTC. The chain combines TRBV7-2 with TRBJ2-5; D remains unclear. Trimming took off 5 bases at V and 4 bases at J, with 11 bases between the two ends. CDR3 length equals 13 residues. Germline loops: CDR1 SGHTA, CDR2 FQGNSA.

Comment on this clone: The same CDR3 can be traced to other DNA sequences in this sample. The chain recombines TRBV5-1 with TRBJ2-7; 8 nucleotides align to TRBD1. The CDR3 consists of 13 residues. CDR1 and CDR2 (germline): SGHRS, YFSETQ. V lost 3 bases and J lost 4; bases outside the gene matches: 3. This chain's CDR3 is CASSWGTGYEQYF. The CDR3, as DNA: TGCGCCAGCAGCTGGGGGACAGGTTACGAGCAGTACTTC.

The V and J genes are TRBV18 and TRBJ2-1; unclear D gene. CDR3 length equals 12 residues. The germline V gene has CDR1 KGHSH and CDR2 LQKENI. V gave up 1 base and J gave up 8 bases, with 6 bases separating them. The DNA for the CDR3 is TGTGCCAGCTCACCACAAGTGGATGAGCAGTTCTTC. As protein: CASSPQVDEQFF.

This clone was seen a few times. J is TRBJ1-1 and V is TRBV28; D call uncertain. V lost 2 bases and J lost 7, with 11 bases in between. Germline lookup yields CDR1 MDHEN and CDR2 SYDVKM. The CDR3 sequence is 13 residues long. CDR3 region: CASSLKFGLEAFF. The CDR3 DNA is TGTGCCAGCAGTTTAAAGTTCGGGCTTGAAGCTTTCTTT.

This rearrangement joins TRBV27 to TRBJ1-5; the D is unclear. The germline V and J ends were trimmed by 0 bases and 0 bases, with 15 bases remaining between them. The CDR3 spans 18 residues. The germline CDR1 and CDR2 sequences are MNHEY and SMNVEV (reference sequence). CDR3 residues: CASSLSGRRADSNQPQHF. In nucleotides, the CDR3 is TGTGCCAGCAGTTTATCAGGGAGGCGGGCAGATAGCAATCAGCCCCAGCATTTT.

J is TRBJ1-5 and V is TRBV6-5; D is undetermined. The CDR3 has 13 amino acids. From germline, CDR1 is MNHEY and CDR2 SVGAGI. The V end was cut by 6 bases, the J end by 4 bases, with 10 bases between. The CDR3 coding sequence is TGTGCCAGCAGCAAGGGCCCAAATCAGCCCCAGCATTTT. This encodes CASSKGPNQPQHF.

V and J are TRBV18 and TRBJ1-5; D gene uncertain. CDR1 is KGHSH and CDR2 is LQKENI in the germline V gene. This CDR3 comprises 15 residues. Between the trimmed V and J ends, which lost 8 bases and 0 bases, there was a span of 14 bases. This CDR3 reads CASTSEAASNQPQHF. The CDR3 DNA follows: TGTGCCAGCACCTCCGAAGCGGCTAGCAATCAGCCCCAGCATTTT.

This chain joins TRBV20-1 and TRBJ2-3; D remains ambiguous. The CDR3 length is 11 residues. V dropped 3 bases and J dropped 4 bases, with 5 bases sitting between them. Germline lookup yields CDR1 DFQATT and CDR2 SNEGSKA (reference sequence). CDR3 nucleotides: TGCAGTGCTAGCGCGGCAGATACGCAGTATTTT. It codes for CSASAADTQYF.

This chain uses TRBV6-4 with TRBJ1-2; 9 bases map to TRBD1. CDR3 length: 14 residues. Germline lookup yields CDR1 MRHNA and CDR2 SNTAGT. Trimming took 5 bases from V and 8 from J; bases not matched to a gene: 9. The CDR3 DNA is TGTGCCAGCAGTCAACAGGGGGCTGGCTTCGGCTACACCTTC. Protein product: CASSQQGAGFGYTF.

The chain has TRBV5-1 and TRBJ2-5; no clear D. The CDR3 runs to 14 residues. V lost 1 base and J 2 bases, leaving 9 bases between the germline ends. The germline gives CDR1 SGHRS, CDR2 YFSETQ. As DNA, the CDR3 is TGCGCCAGCAGCTTGCAACACCAGCAAGAGACCCAGTACTTC. It translates to CASSLQHQQETQYF.

About this clone itself: The sample contains more than one DNA sequence encoding this CDR3. The CDR3 sequence: CASSPGEETQYF. The CDR3 DNA reads as TGTGCCAGCTCACCAGGGGAAGAGACCCAGTACTTC. This chain links TRBV18 with TRBJ2-5; D gene unclear. CDR3 size: 12 residues. Germline V lookup: CDR1 KGHSH, CDR2 LQKENI. The V gene lost 2 bases and the J gene lost 3 bases, with 4 bases spanning the gap.

The chain carries TRBV27 and TRBJ1-2; D perhaps matches TRBD1 (5 bases). CDR1 MNHEY and CDR2 SMNVEV come from the germline V gene (reference sequence). This CDR3 is 13 amino acids long. The germline V and J ends were trimmed by 9 bases and 8 bases, with 19 bases remaining between them. The CDR3 protein is CARCGAAVCGYTF. The CDR3 DNA sequence: TGTGCCAGGTGCGGGGCGGCCGTCTGCGGCTACACCTTC.

V is TRBV9 and J is TRBJ2-7; 7 bases agree with TRBD2. Germline trimming cut 1 base from V and 7 bases from J; bases unmatched to any gene: 5. Per germline, CDR1 SGDLS and CDR2 YYNGEE. The CDR3 has 13 amino acids. In nucleotides, the CDR3 is TGTGCCAGCAGCGTACTGGTAGCGGGTGAGCAGTACTTC. It specifies CASSVLVAGEQYF. The full variable domain, its missing parts supplied by reference TRBV9 and TRBJ2-7, is DSGVTQTPKHLITATGQRVTLRCSPRSGDLSVYWYQQSLDQGLQFLIQYYNGEERAKGNILERFSAQQFPDLHSELNLSSLELGDSALYFCASSVLVAGEQYFGPGTRLTVT.

This chain connects TRBV19 to TRBJ2-7, with TRBD1 matching over 7 bases. V trimming: 5 bases; J trimming: 3 bases; junction bases outside the gene matches: 4. The CDR3 has 13 residues. Germline lookup yields CDR1 LNHDA and CDR2 SQIVND (reference sequence). The CDR3: CASSGGQLYEQYF. CDR3 in DNA: TGTGCCAGTAGTGGGGGACAGCTCTACGAGCAGTACTTC.

The V gene is TRBV9, the J gene TRBJ2-3, with unresolved D. The germline V and J ends were trimmed by 0 bases and 2 bases, with 7 bases remaining between them. CDR1 and CDR2 from the germline V gene are SGDLS and YYNGEE. The CDR3 runs 14 residues. CDR3 protein: CASSVAIATDTQYF. CDR3 nucleotide sequence: TGTGCCAGCAGCGTAGCAATAGCCACAGATACGCAGTATTTT.

This clone appeared a few times. This rearrangement joins TRBV27 to TRBJ1-5; 7 positions agree with TRBD1. CDR1 and CDR2 (germline): MNHEY, SMNVEV (reference sequence). The CDR3 has 15 amino acids. V was clipped by 5 bases and J by 2 bases; unmatched bases: 6. DNA for the CDR3: TGTGCCAGCAGTAAACAGGGGTTGGGCAATCAGCCCCAGCATTTT. Residues: CASSKQGLGNQPQHF.

The chain joins TRBV29-1 to TRBJ2-5; 8 nucleotides agree with TRBD1. The CDR3 extends over 13 amino acids. CDR1 is SQVTM, CDR2 ANQGSEA, per germline. J lost 1 base, V lost 7 bases, and 5 bases had no gene match. The CDR3 bases are TGCAGCGCCAGGACAGGGACCCAAGAGACCCAGTACTTC. Protein: CSARTGTQETQYF.